A selection of T cell receptor beta chains follows, all from one sample in a study of T cell responses to AZD1222 COVID-19 vaccine. The assay was immunoSEQ multiplex PCR, and TCRdb's table has in-frame clones only and misses some. The repertoire includes roughly 150,000 clones, around nine tenths of them detected once, and under 2% sits in the top ten. The sample in question was peripheral blood, obtained on day 0 of AZD1222 vaccination. These receptors were collected from an adult in good health. Both conserved end residues are part of each CDR3. The order of the fields is V gene, J gene, clone size, D gene, CDR3 protein, CDR3 DNA. D genes are given only for firm matches. A clone size is listed for some rows: how often the clone was seen (once, few, many), or a class if it is expanded.

TRBV10-3,TRBJ1-2,-,-,CAISETNGYTF,TGTGCCATCAGTGAGACGAATGGCTACACCTTC
TRBV9,TRBJ1-3,-,TRBD1,CASSPWTGLTDSGNTIYF,TGTGCCAGCAGCCCTTGGACAGGGCTCACCGACTCTGGAAACACCATATATTTT
TRBV28,TRBJ1-1,-,-,CASRLITNTEAFF,TGTGCCAGCAGACTCATCACGAACACTGAAGCTTTCTTT
TRBV2,TRBJ2-7,-,TRBD1,CAKSGGRSYEQYF,TGTGCCAAATCAGGGGGAAGATCCTACGAGCAGTACTTC
TRBV28,TRBJ1-4,-,-,CASSRGSLSGSLFF,TGTGCCAGCAGTAGGGGATCCCTCTCCGGATCACTGTTTTTT
TRBV7-9,TRBJ1-3,once,TRBD1,CASPRGPGNTIYF,TGTGCCAGCCCCAGGGGGCCTGGAAACACCATATATTTT
TRBV9,TRBJ1-1,once,-,CASSVGGNPNTEAFF,TGTGCCAGCAGCGTAGGAGGCAACCCAAACACTGAAGCTTTCTTT
TRBV24-1,TRBJ2-1,-,-,CATSDFGPNNEQFF,TGTGCCACCAGTGATTTCGGCCCAAACAATGAGCAGTTCTTC
TRBV28,TRBJ1-1,-,-,CASSLSVADRNTEAFF,TGTGCCAGCAGTTTAAGCGTCGCGGACAGAAACACTGAAGCTTTCTTT
TRBV6-5,TRBJ2-4,-,-,CASSSNREINIQYF,TGTGCCAGCTCTAGTAACCGGGAGATAAACATTCAGTACTTC
TRBV27,TRBJ1-1,-,TRBD1,CASSRDRVNTEAFF,TGTGCCAGCAGCCGGGACAGGGTGAACACTGAAGCTTTCTTT
TRBV2,TRBJ2-7,-,-,CASSDRAIQDEQYF,TGTGCCAGCAGTGACAGGGCCATCCAGGACGAGCAGTACTTC
TRBV6-1,TRBJ2-7,-,-,CASSEQGTYEQYF,TGTGCCAGCAGTGAGCAGGGTACCTACGAGCAGTACTTC
TRBV2,TRBJ1-6,-,-,CASKDQSSYNSPLHF,TGTGCCAGCAAAGATCAGAGCTCCTATAATTCACCCCTCCACTTT
TRBV7-2,TRBJ1-1,-,-,CASSLASVNTEAFF,TGTGCCAGCAGCTTAGCGAGCGTGAACACTGAAGCTTTCTTT
TRBV28,TRBJ2-2,-,-,CASSLRRYTGELFF,TGTGCCAGCAGTTTAAGGAGGTACACCGGGGAGCTGTTTTTT
TRBV6-4,TRBJ1-6,few,-,CASSEGQDGGSPLHF,TGTGCCAGCAGTGAGGGGCAGGACGGGGGTTCACCCCTCCACTTT
TRBV5-6,TRBJ2-7,-,TRBD1,CASSPWTGGYEQYF,TGTGCCAGCAGCCCCTGGACAGGAGGCTACGAGCAGTACTTC
TRBV4-2,TRBJ2-1,-,TRBD2,CASSPGLADYNEQFF,TGTGCCAGCAGCCCGGGACTAGCGGATTACAATGAGCAGTTCTTC
TRBV5-6,TRBJ2-2,-,-,CASSLLVRANTGELFF,TGTGCCAGCAGCTTGTTGGTCCGGGCGAACACCGGGGAGCTGTTTTTT
TRBV28,TRBJ1-1,-,-,CASSLLGDEGIGAFF,TGTGCCAGCAGTTTATTGGGGGATGAAGGTATTGGAGCTTTCTTT
TRBV9,TRBJ1-5,-,-,CASSVGRGPNQPQHF,TGTGCCAGCAGCGTAGGGAGGGGCCCCAATCAGCCCCAGCATTTT
TRBV19,TRBJ2-1,once,-,CASSPGWSRDEQFF,TGTGCCAGTAGTCCCGGTTGGTCCCGGGATGAGCAGTTCTTC
TRBV5-1,TRBJ2-5,-,TRBD1,CASSLGTGRETQYF,TGCGCCAGCAGCTTGGGGACAGGGCGAGAGACCCAGTACTTC
TRBV19,TRBJ1-4,-,-,CASEGPPEKLFF,TGTGCCAGTGAAGGCCCCCCGGAAAAACTGTTTTTT
TRBV3-1/TRBV3-2,TRBJ1-5,-,-,CASSQPVHRRARYWSNQPQHF,TGTGCCAGCAGCCAACCCGTACACAGACGGGCCCGATATTGGAGCAATCAGCCCCAGCATTTT
TRBV3-1/TRBV3-2,TRBJ2-3,-,-,CASSSQGSADTQYF,TGTGCCAGCAGCTCTCAGGGATCCGCAGATACGCAGTATTTT
TRBV5-1,TRBJ1-1,-,-,CASSPLGGGTEAFF,TGCGCCAGCAGCCCCCTCGGGGGAGGCACTGAAGCTTTCTTT
TRBV2,TRBJ1-1,few,-,CASSTGRRDTEAFF,TGTGCCAGCAGCACGGGCAGGAGGGATACTGAAGCTTTCTTT
TRBV5-1,TRBJ1-1,-,-,CASSSIGGRMNTEAFF,TGCGCCAGCAGCTCCATTGGGGGACGGATGAACACTGAAGCTTTCTTT
TRBV6-4,TRBJ2-3,few,TRBD2,CASSLAGGGTDTQYF,TGTGCCAGCAGTCTAGCGGGAGGTGGCACAGATACGCAGTATTTT
TRBV7-8,TRBJ1-6,-,-,CASSPSLGNYNSPLHF,TGTGCCAGCAGCCCTAGTTTGGGGAACTATAATTCACCCCTCCACTTT
TRBV3-1/TRBV3-2,TRBJ1-6,-,-,CASSPGLGNSPLHF,TGTGCCAGCAGTCCAGGCTTGGGTAATTCACCCCTCCACTTT
TRBV6-5,TRBJ1-3,-,-,CASSSDRWPGNTIYF,TGTGCCAGCAGTTCCGACCGGTGGCCCGGAAACACCATATATTTT
TRBV18,TRBJ2-1,-,-,CASRGLLSGNEQFF,TGTGCCAGCCGAGGCCTGCTCTCGGGGAATGAGCAGTTCTTC
TRBV6-1,TRBJ2-7,-,TRBD2,CASSEASGGAYEQYF,TGTGCCAGCAGTGAAGCTAGCGGGGGGGCCTACGAGCAGTACTTC
TRBV10-3,TRBJ1-2,-,TRBD1,CAISDPRTGATNYGYTF,TGTGCCATCAGCGATCCGCGGACAGGCGCAACTAACTATGGCTACACCTTC
TRBV2,TRBJ2-1,-,-,CASSERLTLRGEQFF,TGTGCCAGCAGTGAACGTCTTACACTAAGAGGTGAGCAGTTCTTC
TRBV2,TRBJ1-5,-,-,CASTFRGENQPQHF,TGTGCCAGCACGTTTAGGGGTGAGAATCAGCCCCAGCATTTT
TRBV7-9,TRBJ2-5,-,-,CASSKLGESVQETQYF,TGTGCCAGCAGCAAATTGGGGGAGAGCGTGCAAGAGACCCAGTACTTC
TRBV4-2,TRBJ1-2,-,TRBD1,CASSQETGTDGYTF,TGTGCCAGCAGCCAAGAGACAGGGACAGATGGCTACACCTTC
TRBV27,TRBJ2-2,few,-,CASSSRNTGELFF,TGTGCCAGCAGTTCTAGAAACACCGGGGAGCTGTTTTTT
TRBV10-3,TRBJ2-1,-,TRBD1,CATDRGGNEQFF,TGTGCCACCGACAGGGGCGGGAATGAGCAGTTCTTC
TRBV19,TRBJ1-1,-,TRBD1,CASSGYRGRVNTEAFF,TGTGCCAGTAGTGGATACAGGGGGCGGGTGAACACTGAAGCTTTCTTT
TRBV6-5,TRBJ1-1,-,TRBD1,CASSYSHRTGPTEAFF,TGTGCCAGCAGTTACTCTCATAGGACAGGGCCCACTGAAGCTTTCTTT
TRBV5-1,TRBJ2-2,once,TRBD2,CASSSLAGVTGELFF,TGCGCCAGCAGCTCACTAGCGGGAGTAACCGGGGAGCTGTTTTTT
TRBV7-9,TRBJ1-2,-,TRBD1,CASSSDRGRGYTF,TGTGCCAGCAGCTCGGACAGGGGGCGAGGCTACACCTTC
TRBV12-3/TRBV12-4,TRBJ2-2,-,-,CASSTANTGELFF,TGTGCCAGCAGTACTGCGAACACCGGGGAGCTGTTTTTT
TRBV6-6,TRBJ1-1,-,-,CASSHITEAFF,TGTGCCAGCAGTCACATTACAGAAGCTTTCTTT
TRBV6-5,TRBJ1-1,-,-,CATRSVGVWSTEAFF,TGTGCCACCCGAAGTGTTGGGGTATGGAGTACTGAAGCTTTCTTT
TRBV2,TRBJ2-3,-,TRBD2,CASKRTSGASTDTQYF,TGTGCCAGCAAGCGGACTAGCGGGGCTAGCACAGATACGCAGTATTTT
TRBV10-3,TRBJ1-5,-,-,CAISKTATSNQPQHF,TGTGCCATCAGTAAGACGGCGACCAGCAATCAGCCCCAGCATTTT